This T cell receptor (beta chain) was profiled in a study of blood T cell repertoires in COVID-19. Using immunoSEQ multiplex PCR, the repertoire was profiled, and TCRdb retains in-frame clones only, with some absent. Here the sample spans about 83,000 clones, around nine tenths being singletons. This CDR3 has 15 amino acids. With V trimmed by 7 bases and J by 2 bases, 3 bases remained unmatched. The germline V gene has CDR1 ENHRY and CDR2 SYGVKD. Input material: peripheral blood. The chain joins TRBV10-3 to TRBJ2-1, with TRBD2 identical over 12 bases. The TCR comes from a man aged 55 to 69 with acute or convalescent COVID-19. The CDR3: CAITSGGAPYNEQFF. The CDR3 DNA reads TGTGCCATCACTAGCGGGGGGGCCCCCTACAATGAGCAGTTCTTC.